Following are 23 T cell receptor beta chains from one sample sequenced in a study of PD-1 blockade in classical Hodgkin lymphoma. Brentuximab vedotin exposure varied, and every patient relapsed after autologous stem cell transplantation. Some clones are missing from TCRdb's copy, which holds only in-frame ones; the method was immunoSEQ multiplex PCR. The sample records 25,000 to 30,000 clones, nearly 80% being singletons. Sequenced here: peripheral blood mononuclear cells (PBMCs), sampled before the second cycle of nivolumab. The receptors shown here come from a human donor with classical Hodgkin lymphoma.

V is TRBV25-1 and J is TRBJ2-6; no firm D call. Germline CDR1 is MGHDK and CDR2 is SYGVNS. The CDR3 covers 16 residues. The V and J ends lost 3 bases and 0 bases respectively, with 9 bases between them. Here the CDR3 reads CASSESSHSGANVLTF. CDR3 nucleotide sequence: TGTGCCAGCAGTGAGAGTTCGCACTCTGGGGCCAACGTCCTGACTTTC.

This chain connects TRBV6-5 to TRBJ1-5, with D unresolved. There are 14 residues in the CDR3. CDR1 and CDR2 (germline): MNHEY, SVGAGI. V lost 2 bases and J 6 bases, leaving 11 bases between the germline ends. In DNA form, the CDR3 reads TGTGCCAGCAGTTACCAGGCGTTAGGTCAGCCCCAGCATTTT. Its protein product is CASSYQALGQPQHF.

The rearrangement links TRBV6-4 to TRBJ1-5; D not resolved. Germline V gene data show CDR1 as MRHNA and CDR2 as SNTAGT. The CDR3 sequence is 15 residues long. V was shortened by 8 bases and J by 0 bases, with 14 bases between the two germline ends. CDR3 sequence reads: CASGEMIYSNQPQHF. The CDR3 region has the DNA TGTGCCAGCGGGGAGATGATTTATAGCAATCAGCCCCAGCATTTT.

This clone was counted a few times. The J gene is TRBJ1-1, the V gene TRBV20-1; D is unresolved. V lost 1 base to trimming and J lost 11 bases, with 8 bases between them. The germline CDR1 and CDR2 sequences are DFQATT and SNEGSKA (reference sequence). This CDR3 has 10 amino acids. In DNA form, the CDR3 reads TGCAGTGCTAGAGCTCCCAGGGCTTTCTTT. Protein: CSARAPRAFF.

CDR3 sequence reads: CAWSGDSDQPQHF. CDR3 nucleotides: TGTGCCTGGAGTGGGGACAGCGATCAGCCCCAGCATTTT. This chain connects TRBV30 to TRBJ1-5; 7 bases match TRBD1. The CDR3 covers 13 residues. Germline CDR1 and CDR2: GTSNPN and SVGIG (reference sequence). V was pared by 1 base and J by 5 bases, with 2 bases of the junction left unmatched.

V and J are TRBV14 and TRBJ1-2; TRBD1 is a possible D gene (5 bases). From germline, CDR1 is SGHDN and CDR2 FVKESK. CDR3 length equals 13 residues. Trimming removed 1 base from V and 8 bases from J, with 11 bases in between. CDR3 in amino acids: CASSQGGSSGYTF. The CDR3 bases are TGTGCCAGCAGCCAAGGGGGGTCCTCGGGCTACACCTTC.

The chain employs TRBV28 and TRBJ2-3; D is unclear. CDR1 MDHEN and CDR2 SYDVKM come from the germline V gene. The CDR3 consists of 15 residues. V lost 3 bases, J lost 6 bases, and 16 bases lay in between. This chain's CDR3 is CASSFGLRGSDTQYF. CDR3 nucleotide sequence: TGTGCCAGCAGTTTTGGCCTCCGAGGATCGGATACGCAGTATTTT.

The chain joins TRBV18 to TRBJ1-6; TRBD1 matches 7 bases. The CDR3 has 15 amino acids. J was trimmed by 7 bases and V by 4 bases; bases with no gene match: 7. Germline V gives CDR1 KGHSH, CDR2 LQKENI. The CDR3: CASSLLQGPNSPLHF. CDR3 sequence (DNA): TGTGCCAGCTCACTCCTACAGGGGCCCAATTCACCCCTCCACTTT.

The J gene is TRBJ1-5, the V gene TRBV6-1; D call uncertain. This CDR3 spans 13 amino acids. The V gene lost 6 bases and the J gene lost 5 bases, with 11 bases spanning the gap. Germline V gene data show CDR1 as MNHNS and CDR2 as SASEGT. The CDR3 DNA reads TGTGCCAGCAGCATGAATACGGATCAGCCCCAGCATTTT. It yields the protein CASSMNTDQPQHF.

The rearrangement links TRBV6-5 to TRBJ2-7; tentative D call: TRBD1 (7 bases). The CDR3 sequence is 16 residues long. CDR1 and CDR2 (germline): MNHEY, SVGAGI. Trimming took off 2 bases at V and 2 bases at J, with 16 bases between the two ends. The CDR3 DNA is TGTGCCAGCAGTTACGGGGGGACAGTAAATACCTACGAGCAGTACTTC. This gives the protein CASSYGGTVNTYEQYF.

The chain employs TRBV2 and TRBJ2-3; 9 bases are a match to TRBD2. The ends lost 4 bases at V and 3 bases at J; junction bases unmatched: 5. There are 15 residues in the CDR3. Looked up from germline, CDR1 is SNHLY and CDR2 is FYNNEI. The CDR3, as DNA: TGTGCCAGCAGTGCCAGCGGGGGGTATACAGATACGCAGTATTTT. Its protein product is CASSASGGYTDTQYF.

This rearrangement joins TRBV7-9 to TRBJ1-1, with a tentative D call TRBD1 (6 bases). The V end was cut by 5 bases, the J end by 5 bases, with 12 bases between. Germline CDR1 SEHNR, CDR2 FQNEAQ (reference sequence). The CDR3 length is 13 residues. The CDR3 protein is CASSPQGGTEAFF. In nucleotides, the CDR3 is TGTGCCAGCAGCCCACAGGGAGGGACTGAAGCTTTCTTT.

Comments on this clone: One junction end disagrees with the germline gene, perhaps due to a read error. The chain joins TRBV7-7 to TRBJ2-3; D could derive from TRBD1 or TRBD2 (5 bases each). The CDR3 runs to 13 residues. Per germline, CDR1 SSHAT and CDR2 FNYEAQ (reference sequence). CDR3 sequence: CASSRDSTDTQYF. For the CDR3, the DNA is TGTGCTAGCAGTAGGGACAGCACAGATACGCAGTATTTT. The complete variable domain, with remaining parts taken from reference TRBV7-7 and TRBJ2-3, reads GAGVSQSPRYKVTKRGQDVTLRCDPISSHATLYWYQQALGQGPEFLTYFNYEAQPDKSGLPSDRFSAERPEGSISTLTIQRTEQRDSAMYRCASSRDSTDTQYFGPGTRLTVL.

This clone came up a few times. The CDR3 region has the DNA TGTGCCAGTAGTGAAGGGACAGGGATCACAGATACGCAGTATTTT. This codes for CASSEGTGITDTQYF. J is TRBJ2-3 and V is TRBV19, with 9 bases lining up with TRBD1. The CDR3 is 15 amino acids. Germline V lookup: CDR1 LNHDA, CDR2 SQIVND (reference sequence). V gave up 5 bases and J gave up 2 bases; unmatched junction bases: 5. Full variable domain (outside the CDR3, taken from reference TRBV19 and TRBJ2-3): DGGITQSPKYLFRKEGQNVTLSCEQNLNHDAMYWYRQDPGQGLRLIYYSQIVNDFQKGDIAEGYSVSREKKESFPLTVTSAQKNPTAFYLCASSEGTGITDTQYFGPGTRLTVL.

The chain links TRBV7-6 to TRBJ2-2, with TRBD1 identical over 10 bases. Germline V lookup: CDR1 SGHVS, CDR2 FNYEAQ. CDR3 size: 16 residues. Trimming took 2 bases from V and 6 from J; bases not matched to a gene: 6. The DNA for the CDR3 is TGTGCCAGCAGCTTAAACGAGGGACAGGGGTCCGGGGAGCTGTTTTTT. Translated, it gives CASSLNEGQGSGELFF.

The rearrangement joins TRBV19 to TRBJ2-1; the D gene is possibly TRBD1 (5 bases). CDR1 and CDR2 (germline): LNHDA, SQIVND (reference sequence). The V gene lost 7 bases and the J gene lost 1 base, with 17 bases spanning the gap. The CDR3 length is 16 residues. CDR3 DNA: TGTGCCAGTACCCCTTCGGCAGGGTGGTCCTACAATGAGCAGTTCTTC. As protein: CASTPSAGWSYNEQFF.

This clone was observed a handful of times. The chain uses TRBV7-3 and TRBJ1-1; possible D gene TRBD1, 5 bases. This CDR3 is built from 13 residues. Germline CDR1 SGHTA, CDR2 FQGTGA. Trimming left V 5 bases short and J 1 base short, with 8 bases between. CDR3 amino acids: CASSIQGNTEAFF. CDR3 DNA sequence: TGTGCCAGCAGCATCCAGGGGAACACTGAAGCTTTCTTT.

V gene TRBV11-2 combines with J gene TRBJ2-2; no definite D call. The germline V gene encodes CDR1 SGHAT and CDR2 FQNNGV. The length of the CDR3 is 14 residues. V dropped 2 bases and J dropped 2 bases, with 6 bases sitting between them. The CDR3 nucleotides are TGTGCCAGCAGCTTAAGCGCTAACACCGGGGAGCTGTTTTTT. This gives the protein CASSLSANTGELFF.

The rearrangement joins TRBV11-2 to TRBJ2-1; TRBD1 might be the D (5 bases). The length of the CDR3 is 15 residues. V was shortened by 5 bases and J by 4 bases, with 15 bases between the two germline ends. Germline CDR1 SGHAT, CDR2 FQNNGV. Here the CDR3 reads CASSEGASSYNEQFF. DNA for the CDR3: TGTGCCAGCAGCGAAGGGGCCTCCTCTTACAATGAGCAGTTCTTC.

This rearrangement joins TRBV18 to TRBJ1-1; the D gene is possibly TRBD1 (5 bases). Per germline, CDR1 KGHSH and CDR2 LQKENI. The CDR3 loop spans 12 amino acids. V lost 8 bases to trimming and J lost 5 bases, with 12 bases between them. CDR3 coding DNA: TGTGCCAGCCGCGGGGGGGGGACTGAAGCTTTCTTT. Residues: CASRGGGTEAFF. The full variable domain, with the rest looked up from reference TRBV18 and TRBJ1-1, is NAGVMQNPRHLVRRRGQEARLRCSPMKGHSHVYWYRQLPEEGLKFMVYLQKENIIDESGMPKERFSAEFPKEGPSILRIQQVVRGDSAAYFCASRGGGTEAFFGQGTRLTVV.

This chain connects TRBV5-1 to TRBJ2-5; D is unresolved. V was pared by 4 bases and J by 0 bases, with 10 bases between. The germline V gene encodes CDR1 SGHRS and CDR2 YFSETQ. The CDR3 loop spans 14 amino acids. CDR3 residues: CASSPSEYQETQYF. As DNA, the CDR3 is TGCGCCAGCAGCCCCAGCGAGTACCAAGAGACCCAGTACTTC.

The chain combines TRBV7-2 with TRBJ1-2; the match to TRBD1 covers 9 bases. The junction had 2 bases not matched to a gene; V was cut back by 4 bases and J by 2 bases. CDR3 length: 14 residues. Germline V lookup: CDR1 SGHTA, CDR2 FQGNSA. DNA of the CDR3: TGTGCCAGCAGCTCCGGACAGGGGAACTATGGCTACACCTTC. Protein: CASSSGQGNYGYTF.

For the CDR3, the DNA is TGTGCCAGCAATCCGGACTACTCCTACAATGAGCAGTTCTTC. Translated: CASNPDYSYNEQFF. V usage is TRBV2 and J usage is TRBJ2-1; the D gene is possibly TRBD2 (6 bases). The CDR3 runs 14 residues. Germline CDR1 SNHLY, CDR2 FYNNEI. The germline V and J ends were trimmed by 7 bases and 0 bases, with 10 bases remaining between them.